This TCR beta chain emerged from a study of blood T cells in healthy people across ages. Study-wide results and limits: For the donors, CMV status was unknown and possibly confounded expanded clonotype changes. Strong correlation existed between TCR beta diversity and naive T cell percentage.

Trimming pared 0 bases from V and 3 bases from J, leaving 11 bases between. The CDR3 runs to 15 residues. The V gene's germline CDR1 is MNHEY and CDR2 SVGAGI. Regarding this clonotype: No antigen is known for it.

The use of a sample-barcoded 5' primer and a J-beta primer mix characterized a second PCR of roughly 6 to 11 cycles. TCRdb processed the 5' RACE reads anew with MiXCR; each CDR3 protein has one entry. Found here are approximately 790,000 distinct CDR3 sequences, about 59% of them singletons; the top ten hold around a quarter. The sequence was obtained from a man aged 30-40 years in good health. The sample comprised blood. The J gene is TRBJ2-5, the V gene TRBV6-5, with D maybe TRBD1 (6 bases). The CDR3 loop reads CASSYSDPGEETQYF. CDR3 in DNA: TGTGCCAGCAGTTACTCGGACCCAGGGGAAGAGACCCAGTACTTC.